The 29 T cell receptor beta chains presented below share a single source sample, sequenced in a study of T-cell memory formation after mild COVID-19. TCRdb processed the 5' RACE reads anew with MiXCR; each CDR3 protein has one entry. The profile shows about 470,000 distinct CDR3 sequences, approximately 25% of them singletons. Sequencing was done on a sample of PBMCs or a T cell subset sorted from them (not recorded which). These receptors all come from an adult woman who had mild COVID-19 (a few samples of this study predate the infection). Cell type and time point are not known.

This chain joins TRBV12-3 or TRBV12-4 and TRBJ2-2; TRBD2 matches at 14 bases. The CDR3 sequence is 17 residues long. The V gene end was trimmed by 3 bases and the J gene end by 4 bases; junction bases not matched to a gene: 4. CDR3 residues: CASSFGLAGGRTGELFF. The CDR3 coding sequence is TGTGCCAGCAGTTTCGGACTAGCGGGGGGCCGCACCGGGGAGCTGTTTTTT.

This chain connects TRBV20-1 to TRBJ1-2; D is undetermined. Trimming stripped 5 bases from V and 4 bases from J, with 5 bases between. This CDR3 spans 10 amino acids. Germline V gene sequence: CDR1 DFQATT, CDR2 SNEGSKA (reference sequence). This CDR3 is CSAWTYGYTF. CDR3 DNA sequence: TGCAGTGCTTGGACCTATGGCTACACCTTC.

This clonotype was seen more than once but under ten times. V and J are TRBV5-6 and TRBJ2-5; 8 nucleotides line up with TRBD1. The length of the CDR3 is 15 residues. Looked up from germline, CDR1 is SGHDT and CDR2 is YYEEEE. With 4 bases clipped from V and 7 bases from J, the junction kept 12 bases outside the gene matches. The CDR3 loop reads CASSPGTGIGGTQYF. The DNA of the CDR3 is TGTGCCAGCAGCCCTGGGACAGGTATTGGTGGGACCCAGTACTTC. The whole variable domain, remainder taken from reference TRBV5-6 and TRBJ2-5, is DAGVTQSPTHLIKTRGQQVTLRCSPKSGHDTVSWYQQALGQGPQFIFQYYEEEERQRGNFPDRFSGHQFPNYSSELNVNALLLGDSALYLCASSPGTGIGGTQYFGPGTRLLVL.

The CDR3 reads CASRGSGSGSYNEQFF. The CDR3 DNA reads TGTGCCAGCAGAGGTAGCGGGAGCGGGTCCTACAATGAGCAGTTCTTC. The rearrangement joins TRBV12-3 or TRBV12-4 to TRBJ2-1, with 9 nucleotides matching TRBD2. The CDR3 spans 16 residues. V was pared by 6 bases and J by 1 base, with 7 bases of the junction left unmatched.

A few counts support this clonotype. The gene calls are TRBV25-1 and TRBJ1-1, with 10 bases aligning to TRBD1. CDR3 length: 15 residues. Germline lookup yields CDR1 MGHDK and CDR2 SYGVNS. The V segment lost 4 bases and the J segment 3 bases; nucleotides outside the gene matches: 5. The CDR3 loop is CASSGWDRGDTEAFF. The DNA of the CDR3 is TGTGCCAGCAGTGGGTGGGACAGGGGTGACACTGAAGCTTTCTTT.

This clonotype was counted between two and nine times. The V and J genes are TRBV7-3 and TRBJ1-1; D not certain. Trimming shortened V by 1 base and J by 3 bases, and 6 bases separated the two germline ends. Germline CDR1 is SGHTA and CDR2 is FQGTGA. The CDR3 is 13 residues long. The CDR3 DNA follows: TGTGCCAGCAGCTTAATTTGGGACACTGAAGCTTTCTTT. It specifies CASSLIWDTEAFF.

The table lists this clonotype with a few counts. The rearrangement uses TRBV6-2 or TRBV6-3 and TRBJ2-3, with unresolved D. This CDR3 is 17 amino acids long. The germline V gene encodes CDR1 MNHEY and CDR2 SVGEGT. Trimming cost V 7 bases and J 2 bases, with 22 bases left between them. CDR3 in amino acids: CASTPNPNFYFTDTQYF. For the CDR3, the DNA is TGTGCCAGCACCCCAAACCCCAACTTCTACTTCACAGATACGCAGTATTTT.

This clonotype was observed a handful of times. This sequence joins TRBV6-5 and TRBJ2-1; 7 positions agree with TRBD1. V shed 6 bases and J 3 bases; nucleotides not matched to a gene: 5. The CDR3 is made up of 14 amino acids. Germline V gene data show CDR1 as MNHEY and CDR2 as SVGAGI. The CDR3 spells CASRARDSYNEQFF. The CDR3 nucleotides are TGTGCCAGCAGAGCCCGGGACAGCTACAATGAGCAGTTCTTC.

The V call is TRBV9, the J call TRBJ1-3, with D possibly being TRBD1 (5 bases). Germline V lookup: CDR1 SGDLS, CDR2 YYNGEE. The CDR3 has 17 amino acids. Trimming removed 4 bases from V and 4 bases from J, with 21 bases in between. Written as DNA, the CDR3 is TGTGCCAGCAGCCGGATTGTGGGGCGTTCCGCGGGAAACACCATATATTTT. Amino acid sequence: CASSRIVGRSAGNTIYF.

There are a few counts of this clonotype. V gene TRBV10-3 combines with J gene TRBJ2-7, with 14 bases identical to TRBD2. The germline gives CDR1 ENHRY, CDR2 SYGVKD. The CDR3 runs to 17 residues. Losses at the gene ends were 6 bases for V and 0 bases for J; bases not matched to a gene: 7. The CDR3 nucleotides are TGTGCCATCAGCTCCGGGACTAGCGGGAGTCCCTCCTACGAGCAGTACTTC. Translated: CAISSGTSGSPSYEQYF.

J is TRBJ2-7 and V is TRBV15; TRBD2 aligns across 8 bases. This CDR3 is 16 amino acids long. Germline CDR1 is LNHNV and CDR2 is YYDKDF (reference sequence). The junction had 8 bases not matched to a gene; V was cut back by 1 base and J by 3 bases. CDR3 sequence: CATSRGRRREDYEQYF. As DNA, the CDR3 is TGTGCCACCAGCAGAGGCAGGCGGCGGGAGGACTACGAGCAGTACTTC. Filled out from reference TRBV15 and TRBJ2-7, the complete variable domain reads DAMVIQNPRYQVTQFGKPVTLSCSQTLNHNVMYWYQQKSSQAPKLLFHYYDKDFNNEADTPDNFQSRRPNTSFCFLDIRSPGLGDTAMYLCATSRGRRREDYEQYFGPGTRLTVT.

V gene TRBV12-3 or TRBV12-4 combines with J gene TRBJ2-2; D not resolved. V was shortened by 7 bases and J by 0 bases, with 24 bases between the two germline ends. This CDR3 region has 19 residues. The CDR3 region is CASTPKGPQARANTGELFF. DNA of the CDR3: TGTGCCAGCACCCCTAAAGGGCCGCAGGCTCGGGCGAACACCGGGGAGCTGTTTTTT.

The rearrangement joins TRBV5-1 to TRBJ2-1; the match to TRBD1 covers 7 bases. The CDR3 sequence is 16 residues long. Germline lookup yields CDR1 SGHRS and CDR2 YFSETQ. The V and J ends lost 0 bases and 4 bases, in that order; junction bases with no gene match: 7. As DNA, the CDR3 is TGCGCCAGCAGCTTGGCCTGGACAGGACTGTACAATGAGCAGTTCTTC. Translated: CASSLAWTGLYNEQFF. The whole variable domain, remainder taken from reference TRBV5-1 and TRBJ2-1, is KAGVTQTPRYLIKTRGQQVTLSCSPISGHRSVSWYQQTPGQGLQFLFEYFSETQRNKGNFPGRFSGRQFSNSRSEMNVSTLELGDSALYLCASSLAWTGLYNEQFFGPGTRLTVL.

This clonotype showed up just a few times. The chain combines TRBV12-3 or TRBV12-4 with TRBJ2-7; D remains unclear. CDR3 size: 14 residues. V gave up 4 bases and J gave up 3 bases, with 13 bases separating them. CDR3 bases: TGTGCCAGCAGTTCCCCACTCATGGACTACGAGCAGTACTTC. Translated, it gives CASSSPLMDYEQYF.

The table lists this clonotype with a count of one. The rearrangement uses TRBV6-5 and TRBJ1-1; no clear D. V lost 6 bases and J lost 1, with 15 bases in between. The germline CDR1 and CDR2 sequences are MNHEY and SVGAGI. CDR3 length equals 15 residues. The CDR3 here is CASRGMESSNTEAFF. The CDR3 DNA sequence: TGTGCCAGCAGGGGTATGGAATCCTCGAACACTGAAGCTTTCTTT.

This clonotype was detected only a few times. This CDR3 is CASSQTVTNEKLFF. Written as DNA, the CDR3 is TGTGCCAGCAGCCAGACAGTTACTAATGAAAAACTGTTTTTT. The J gene is TRBJ1-4, the V gene TRBV7-6; possible D gene TRBD1, 5 bases. Trimming cost V 5 bases and J 2 bases, with 9 bases left between them. CDR1 SGHVS and CDR2 FNYEAQ come from the germline V gene. The CDR3 spans 14 residues.

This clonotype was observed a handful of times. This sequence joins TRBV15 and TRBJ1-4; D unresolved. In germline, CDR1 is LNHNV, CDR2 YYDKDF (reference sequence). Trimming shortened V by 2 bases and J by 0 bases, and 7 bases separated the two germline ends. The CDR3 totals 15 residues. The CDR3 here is CATSRQRATNEKLFF. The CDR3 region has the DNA TGTGCCACCAGCAGACAGAGGGCAACTAATGAAAAACTGTTTTTT.

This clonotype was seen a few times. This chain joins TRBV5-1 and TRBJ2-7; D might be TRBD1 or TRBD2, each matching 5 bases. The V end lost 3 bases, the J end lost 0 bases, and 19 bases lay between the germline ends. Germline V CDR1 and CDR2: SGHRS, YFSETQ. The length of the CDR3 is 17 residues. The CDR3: CASSSDPGPPSSYEQYF. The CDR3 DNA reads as TGCGCCAGCAGCTCGGACCCGGGACCCCCGAGCTCCTACGAGCAGTACTTC. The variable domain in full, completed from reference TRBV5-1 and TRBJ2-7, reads KAGVTQTPRYLIKTRGQQVTLSCSPISGHRSVSWYQQTPGQGLQFLFEYFSETQRNKGNFPGRFSGRQFSNSRSEMNVSTLELGDSALYLCASSSDPGPPSSYEQYFGPGTRLTVT.

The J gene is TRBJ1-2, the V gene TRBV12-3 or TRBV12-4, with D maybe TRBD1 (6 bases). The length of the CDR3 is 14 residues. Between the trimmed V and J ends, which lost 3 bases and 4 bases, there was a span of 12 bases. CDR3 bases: TGTGCCAGCAGTTTCAGGGGCGATGCCTATGGCTACACCTTC. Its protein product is CASSFRGDAYGYTF.

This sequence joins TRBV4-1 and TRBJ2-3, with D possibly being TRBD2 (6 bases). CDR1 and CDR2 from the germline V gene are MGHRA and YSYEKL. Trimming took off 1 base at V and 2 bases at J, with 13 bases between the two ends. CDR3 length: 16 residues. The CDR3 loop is CASSQGWTIVTDTQYF. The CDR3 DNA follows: TGCGCCAGCAGCCAAGGGTGGACTATCGTCACAGATACGCAGTATTTT.

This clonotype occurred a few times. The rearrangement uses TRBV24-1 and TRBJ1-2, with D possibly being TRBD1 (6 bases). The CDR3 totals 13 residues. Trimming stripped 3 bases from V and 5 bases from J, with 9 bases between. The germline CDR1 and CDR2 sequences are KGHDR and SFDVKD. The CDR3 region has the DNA TGTGCCACCAGTGATACTCAGGGGTATGGCTACACCTTC. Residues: CATSDTQGYGYTF.

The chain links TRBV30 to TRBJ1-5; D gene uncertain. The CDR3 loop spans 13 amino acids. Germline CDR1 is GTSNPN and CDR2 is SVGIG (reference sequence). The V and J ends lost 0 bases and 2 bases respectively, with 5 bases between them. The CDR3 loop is CAWSVRGNQPQHF. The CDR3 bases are TGTGCCTGGAGTGTGAGGGGCAATCAGCCCCAGCATTTT.

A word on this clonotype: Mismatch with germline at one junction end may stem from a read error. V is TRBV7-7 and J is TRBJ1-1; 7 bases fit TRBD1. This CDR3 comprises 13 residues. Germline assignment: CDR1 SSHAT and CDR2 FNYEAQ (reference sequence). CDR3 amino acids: CASSLRWDSEAFF. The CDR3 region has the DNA TGTGCTAGCAGCTTACGGTGGGACAGTGAAGCTTTCTTT. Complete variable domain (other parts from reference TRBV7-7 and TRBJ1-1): GAGVSQSPRYKVTKRGQDVTLRCDPISSHATLYWYQQALGQGPEFLTYFNYEAQPDKSGLPSDRFSAERPEGSISTLTIQRTEQRDSAMYRCASSLRWDSEAFFGQGTRLTVV.

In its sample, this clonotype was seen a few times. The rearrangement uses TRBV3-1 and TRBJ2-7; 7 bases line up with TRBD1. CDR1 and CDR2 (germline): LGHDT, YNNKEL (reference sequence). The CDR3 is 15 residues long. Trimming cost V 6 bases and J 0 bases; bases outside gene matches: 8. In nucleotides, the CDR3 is TGTGCCAGCAGTCCAACAGGGGTAAGCTCCTACGAGCAGTACTTC. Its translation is CASSPTGVSSYEQYF.

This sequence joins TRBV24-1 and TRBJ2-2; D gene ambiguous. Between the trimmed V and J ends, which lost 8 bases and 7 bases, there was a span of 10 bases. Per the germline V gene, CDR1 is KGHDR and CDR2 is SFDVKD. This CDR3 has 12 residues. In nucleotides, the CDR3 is TGTGCCACCACTGCGGTTGGCGGGGAGCTGTTTTTT. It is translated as CATTAVGGELFF.

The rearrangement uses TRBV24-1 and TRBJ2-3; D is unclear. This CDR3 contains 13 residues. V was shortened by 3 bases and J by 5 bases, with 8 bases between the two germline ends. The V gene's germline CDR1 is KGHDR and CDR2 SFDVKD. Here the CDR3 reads CATSDTTRDTQYF. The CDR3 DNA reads TGTGCCACCAGTGATACCACCAGAGATACGCAGTATTTT.

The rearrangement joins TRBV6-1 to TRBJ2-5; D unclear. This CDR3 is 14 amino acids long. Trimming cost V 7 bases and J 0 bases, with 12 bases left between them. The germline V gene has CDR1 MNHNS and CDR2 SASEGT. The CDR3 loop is CASIQASYQETQYF. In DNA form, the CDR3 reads TGTGCCAGCATTCAGGCTTCGTACCAAGAGACCCAGTACTTC.

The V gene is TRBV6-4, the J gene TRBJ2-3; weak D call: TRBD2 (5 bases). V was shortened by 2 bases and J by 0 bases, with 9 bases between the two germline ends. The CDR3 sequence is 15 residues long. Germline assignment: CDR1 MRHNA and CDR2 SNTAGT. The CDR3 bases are TGTGCCAGCAGTGACCCGGGGAAGAGCACAGATACGCAGTATTTT. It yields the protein CASSDPGKSTDTQYF.

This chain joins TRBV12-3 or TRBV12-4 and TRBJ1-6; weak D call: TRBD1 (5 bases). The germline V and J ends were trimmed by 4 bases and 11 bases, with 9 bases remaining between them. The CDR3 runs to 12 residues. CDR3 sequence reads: CASSSGSAPLHF. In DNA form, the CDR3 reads TGTGCCAGCAGTTCAGGGTCCGCACCCCTCCACTTT.